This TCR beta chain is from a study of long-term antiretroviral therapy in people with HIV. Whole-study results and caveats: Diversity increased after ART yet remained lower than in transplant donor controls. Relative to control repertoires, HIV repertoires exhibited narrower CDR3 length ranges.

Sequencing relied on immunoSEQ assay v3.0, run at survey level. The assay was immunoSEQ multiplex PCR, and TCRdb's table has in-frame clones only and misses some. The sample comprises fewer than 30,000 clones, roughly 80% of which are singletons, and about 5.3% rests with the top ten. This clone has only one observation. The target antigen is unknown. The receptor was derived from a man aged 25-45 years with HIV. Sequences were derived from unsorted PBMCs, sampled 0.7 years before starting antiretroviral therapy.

CDR3 in amino acids: CASSLSGGINQPQHF. Written as DNA, the CDR3 is TGTGCCAGCAGCCTCTCCGGGGGCATTAATCAGCCCCAGCATTTT. The gene calls are TRBV28 and TRBJ1-5, with a weak D call TRBD1 (6 bases). CDR1 is MDHEN, CDR2 SYDVKM, per germline. Deletions cut 6 bases from V and 4 bases from J, with 16 bases between. The CDR3 extends over 15 amino acids.